This T cell receptor beta chain derives from a study of cytomegalovirus exposure and HLA in healthy donors. Germline values: CDR1 SGHAT, CDR2 FQNNGV. V lost 4 bases and J lost 5; bases outside the gene matches: 12. The length of the CDR3 is 18 residues. Findings of the study overall: A few chains linked to CMV were shown in vitro to be specific for CMV antigens. Listed as cytomegalovirus-associated were 150 or so TCR beta chains.

The protocol was immunoSEQ multiplex PCR, while the TCRdb copy is restricted to in-frame clones and leaves out a portion. Counted here are roughly 280,000 clones, roughly 85% occurring once; the ten biggest clones make up roughly 1%. As to this clone: Its antigen is as yet unknown.

The V and J genes are TRBV11-2 and TRBJ2-5; 14 bases line up with TRBD2. The sequenced sample was PBMCs. This receptor was obtained from a woman aged 18-35 years in good health and CMV-seronegative. The CDR3 loop reads CASSSSKTSGRAWETQYF. The CDR3 bases are TGTGCCAGCAGCTCCTCAAAGACTAGCGGGAGGGCCTGGGAGACCCAGTACTTC. Drawing the rest from reference TRBV11-2 and TRBJ2-5, the complete variable domain is EAGVAQSPRYKIIEKRQSVAFWCNPISGHATLYWYQQILGQGPKLLIQFQNNGVVDDSQLPKDRFSAERLKGVDSTLKIQPAKLEDSAVYLCASSSSKTSGRAWETQYFGPGTRLLVL.